These 4 T cell receptor beta chains share one sample of origin, sequenced in a study of a mutant IDH1 vaccine in newly diagnosed glioma. Time point described: week 47, end of study. The investigators gave 300 ug of mutant IDH1 20-mer peptide in each vaccine dose, together with topical imiquimod. No cognate antigen is known for these TCRs. The assay was immunoSEQ multiplex PCR, and TCRdb's table has in-frame clones only and misses some. The sample yields about 59,000 clones, roughly 80% seen once. The sequences come from PBMCs, collected from a glioma patient whose treatment included an IDH1 peptide vaccine. These receptors were taken from a man under 40 with glioma.

J is TRBJ1-4 and V is TRBV11-2; D not certain. This CDR3 has 18 amino acids. Trimming shortened V by 5 bases and J by 8 bases, and 27 bases separated the two germline ends. Germline CDR1 and CDR2: SGHAT and FQNNGV. The CDR3 loop is CASSPLPLGRWRNEKLFF. CDR3 bases: TGTGCCAGCAGCCCACTCCCCCTCGGCAGGTGGAGAAACGAAAAACTGTTTTTT.

This clone appeared once. The gene calls are TRBV13 and TRBJ2-2, with D possibly TRBD1 on 5 matching bases. This CDR3 comprises 14 residues. Germline CDR1 PRHDT, CDR2 FYEKMQ (reference sequence). V was trimmed by 5 bases and J by 1 base, leaving 8 bases between them. CDR3 bases: TGTGCCAGCAGCCCTAGGGGGAACACCGGGGAGCTGTTTTTT. It yields the protein CASSPRGNTGELFF.

The genes are TRBV14 and TRBJ2-7; D is possibly TRBD2 (7 bases). Germline values: CDR1 SGHDN, CDR2 FVKESK. The germline V and J ends were trimmed by 0 bases and 5 bases, with 35 bases remaining between them. This CDR3 comprises 22 residues. CDR3 sequence: CASSQDLGSPTGGRVRGNEQYF. CDR3 coding DNA: TGTGCCAGCAGCCAAGATCTTGGAAGTCCCACGGGGGGCAGAGTCAGGGGCAACGAGCAGTACTTC.

The genes are TRBV28 and TRBJ1-4, with a tentative D call TRBD1 (5 bases). V was clipped by 5 bases and J by 4 bases, with 11 bases between them. Germline values: CDR1 MDHEN, CDR2 SYDVKM. This CDR3 is 14 amino acids long. This chain's CDR3 is CASSPGKNNEKLFF. The CDR3, as DNA: TGTGCCAGCAGTCCAGGGAAAAATAATGAAAAACTGTTTTTT.